Listed below are T cell receptor beta chains from one sample, sequenced in a study of blood T cell repertoires in COVID-19. Generated by immunoSEQ multiplex PCR, the TCRdb table keeps only in-frame clones and is missing some. The sample includes under 200,000 clones, less than 90% of them seen just once. Sequencing was performed on PBMCs or T cells enriched from blood (not recorded which). The receptors were sampled from a woman in her forties or fifties who had recovered from COVID-19. Each CDR3 is given without its conserved first and last residue. A row's size may be missing; if present it is once, few, many or a size class.

J gene	clone size	V gene	CDR3 length	CDR3 protein
TRBJ1-6	-	TRBV2	11	AGGGTSSSPLH
TRBJ1-2	-	TRBV28	11	ASSLGQNYGYT
TRBJ1-1	-	TRBV4-3	11	ASSPRWGGEAF
TRBJ1-4	-	TRBV19	13	ASSFGTAANEKLF
TRBJ1-2	-	TRBV24-1	11	ATSEPNRDGYT
TRBJ1-1	-	TRBV6-6	12	ASKGAERNTEAF
TRBJ2-1	-	TRBV4-3	15	ASSRDHRAGPYNEQF
TRBJ1-3	once	TRBV10-3	14	AISDGAGLTGNTIY
TRBJ2-1	-	TRBV4-1	13	ASSQIGLAYNEQF
TRBJ2-1	-	TRBV9	11	ASSVVELSEQF
TRBJ2-1	-	TRBV15	12	ATSWAGGNNEQF
TRBJ1-5	-	TRBV7-9	11	ASSQEGNQPQH
TRBJ1-4	-	TRBV18	15	ASSPLGPGGLSEKLF
TRBJ1-5	-	TRBV7-6	11	ASSLRGDQPQH
TRBJ1-6	-	TRBV29-1	11	SVSAGDNSPLH
TRBJ1-2	-	TRBV7-8	13	ASSPRQGAYYGYT
TRBJ1-4	once	TRBV6-4	13	ASSETGQGNEKLF
TRBJ2-3	-	TRBV2	13	ASSEEAGGLNTQY
TRBJ2-3	once	TRBV19	11	ASSIELRDTQY
TRBJ1-2	-	TRBV18	14	ASSPIVTGENYGYT
TRBJ1-1	-	TRBV6-5	11	ASNPRANTEAF
TRBJ2-1	-	TRBV7-3	11	ASSSPPRSEQF
TRBJ1-1	-	TRBV28	11	ASTTLGGTEAF
TRBJ1-1	-	TRBV5-1	12	ASSFGTGNTEAF
TRBJ1-6	-	TRBV5-1	12	ASSLSAGSSPLH
TRBJ2-2	-	TRBV5-6	14	ASSLEGGDYTGELF
TRBJ1-1	-	TRBV10-2	11	ASSEQGNTEAF
TRBJ2-3	-	TRBV24-1	15	ATSGPFGGRPTDTQY
TRBJ1-2	-	TRBV12-3/TRBV12-4	11	ASSPARAYGYT
TRBJ1-1	-	TRBV19	10	ASTGADTEAF
TRBJ1-2	few	TRBV3-1/TRBV3-2	11	ASSQDAGHGYT
TRBJ1-2	-	TRBV28	12	ACLKRGSNYGYT
TRBJ1-2	-	TRBV11-2	13	ASSLSLGQGYGYT
TRBJ1-1	-	TRBV7-9	10	ASSRTMTEAF
TRBJ1-2	-	TRBV6-1	15	ASSEYSGVGRVNGYT
TRBJ1-4	few	TRBV5-1	14	ASSLGDRGLNEKLF
TRBJ1-3	-	TRBV4-1	14	ASSQKPRSSGNTIY
TRBJ1-2	-	TRBV28	13	ASSHQPRGDYGYT
TRBJ2-1	once	TRBV9	15	ASSAQAGGYSYNEQF
TRBJ1-2	-	TRBV11-3	12	ASSFGGGGYGYT